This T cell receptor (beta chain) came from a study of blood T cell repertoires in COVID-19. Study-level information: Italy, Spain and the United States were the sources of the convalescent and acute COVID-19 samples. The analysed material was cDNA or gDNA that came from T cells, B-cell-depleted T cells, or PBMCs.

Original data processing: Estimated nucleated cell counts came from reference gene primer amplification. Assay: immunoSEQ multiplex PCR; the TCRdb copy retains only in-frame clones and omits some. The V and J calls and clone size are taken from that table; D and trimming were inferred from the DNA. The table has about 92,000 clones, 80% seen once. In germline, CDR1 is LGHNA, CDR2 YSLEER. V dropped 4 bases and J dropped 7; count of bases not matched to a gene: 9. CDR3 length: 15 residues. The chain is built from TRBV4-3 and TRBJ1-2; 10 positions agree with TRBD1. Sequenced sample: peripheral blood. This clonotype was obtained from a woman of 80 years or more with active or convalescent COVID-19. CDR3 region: CASSRGQGGIVGYTF. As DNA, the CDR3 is TGCGCCAGCAGCCGTGGACAGGGGGGTATCGTTGGCTACACCTTC.